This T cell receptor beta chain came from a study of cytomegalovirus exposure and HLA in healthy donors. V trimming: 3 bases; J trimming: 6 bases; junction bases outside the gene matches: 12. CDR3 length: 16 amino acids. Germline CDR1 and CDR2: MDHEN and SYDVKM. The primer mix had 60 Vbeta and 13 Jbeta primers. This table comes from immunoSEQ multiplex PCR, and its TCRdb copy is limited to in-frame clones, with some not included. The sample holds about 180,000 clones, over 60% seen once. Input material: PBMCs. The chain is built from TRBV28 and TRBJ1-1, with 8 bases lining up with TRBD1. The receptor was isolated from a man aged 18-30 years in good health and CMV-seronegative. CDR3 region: CASSLTGALYFPEAFF. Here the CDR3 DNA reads TGTGCCAGCAGTTTGACAGGGGCCCTTTATTTTCCTGAAGCTTTCTTT.